These 17 T cell receptor beta chains share one sample of origin, sequenced in a study of blood T cell repertoires in COVID-19. Measured with immunoSEQ multiplex PCR; TCRdb has only the in-frame clones, and not every one. The sample lists roughly 260,000 clones, 80% to 90% seen once, with 2.3% in the top ten. The sample was peripheral blood. These receptor sequences come from a woman aged 45-59 years with acute or convalescent COVID-19.

The gene calls are TRBV7-3 and TRBJ2-1, with 9 bases lining up with TRBD2. CDR3 length: 18 residues. Germline CDR1 SGHTA, CDR2 FQGTGA. J lost 4 bases, V lost 1 base, and 11 bases had no gene match. CDR3 in amino acids: CASSLRGGSGSAYNEQFF. In DNA, the CDR3 is TGTGCCAGCAGCTTAAGGGGTGGTAGCGGGAGCGCATACAATGAGCAGTTCTTC.

The chain uses TRBV7-8 and TRBJ2-2; 10 bases are a match to TRBD2. Looked up from germline, CDR1 is SGHVS and CDR2 is FQNEAQ. The V and J ends lost 5 bases and 5 bases, in that order; junction bases with no gene match: 8. The CDR3 length is 16 residues. CDR3 nucleotides: TGTGCCAGCAGCCGAGCGGGAGGGCCTTCAACCGGGGAGCTGTTTTTT. Translated, it gives CASSRAGGPSTGELFF.

The chain joins TRBV5-4 to TRBJ1-3; no firm D call. The CDR3 has 15 amino acids. With 3 bases removed from V and 4 bases from J, the gap between germline ends came to 14 bases. From germline, CDR1 is SGHNT and CDR2 YYREEE (reference sequence). The CDR3 DNA is TGTGCCAGCAGCTCCACGATACTAGGAGGAAACACCATATATTTT. Translated, it gives CASSSTILGGNTIYF.

This rearrangement joins TRBV5-6 to TRBJ2-3; 10 nucleotides agree with TRBD2. Germline CDR1 is SGHDT and CDR2 is YYEEEE. J lost 1 base, V lost 4 bases, and 15 bases had no gene match. The CDR3 runs to 19 residues. The CDR3 loop is CASSISGTSVMFGTDTQYF. The CDR3 coding sequence is TGTGCCAGCAGCATTTCCGGGACTAGCGTAATGTTTGGCACAGATACGCAGTATTTT. Drawing the rest from reference TRBV5-6 and TRBJ2-3, the complete variable domain is DAGVTQSPTHLIKTRGQQVTLRCSPKSGHDTVSWYQQALGQGPQFIFQYYEEEERQRGNFPDRFSGHQFPNYSSELNVNALLLGDSALYLCASSISGTSVMFGTDTQYFGPGTRLTVL.

The chain couples TRBV28 to TRBJ1-1; D possibly corresponds to TRBD1 (5 bases). CDR3 length: 15 amino acids. CDR1 MDHEN and CDR2 SYDVKM come from the germline V gene. The V and J ends lost 2 bases and 1 base respectively, with 11 bases between them. The CDR3: CASSLVGRGNTEAFF. The CDR3 nucleotides are TGTGCCAGCAGTTTAGTCGGGAGGGGGAACACTGAAGCTTTCTTT.

On this clone: Other DNA sequences in the sample encode the same CDR3. This chain links TRBV5-1 with TRBJ1-4, with D maybe TRBD1 (6 bases). The CDR3 loop spans 14 amino acids. CDR1 is SGHRS, CDR2 YFSETQ, per germline. V was pared by 3 bases and J by 3 bases, with 9 bases between. The DNA of the CDR3 is TGCGCCAGCAGCTCGACAGGAGCTAATGAAAAACTGTTTTTT. It translates to CASSSTGANEKLFF. The full variable domain, in which reference TRBV5-1 and TRBJ1-4 provide the parts outside the CDR3, is KAGVTQTPRYLIKTRGQQVTLSCSPISGHRSVSWYQQTPGQGLQFLFEYFSETQRNKGNFPGRFSGRQFSNSRSEMNVSTLELGDSALYLCASSSTGANEKLFFGSGTQLSVL.

This clone was observed a single time. The chain employs TRBV24-1 and TRBJ2-2; TRBD1 agrees at 9 bases. Germline values: CDR1 KGHDR, CDR2 SFDVKD. V shed 8 bases and J 5 bases; nucleotides not matched to a gene: 5. This CDR3 has 14 residues. CDR3: CATTRTGETGELFF. In DNA, the CDR3 is TGTGCCACCACCAGGACAGGGGAAACCGGGGAGCTGTTTTTT.

This clone was detected only a few times. This chain uses TRBV30 with TRBJ1-1, with D possibly TRBD1 on 5 matching bases. CDR3 length: 13 amino acids. Germline V gives CDR1 GTSNPN, CDR2 SVGIG (reference sequence). The V end was cut by 0 bases, the J end by 4 bases, with 9 bases between. Written as DNA, the CDR3 is TGTGCCTGGAGTGTAAAAGGGGCCACTGAAGCTTTCTTT. Translating it yields CAWSVKGATEAFF.

This chain connects TRBV7-2 to TRBJ1-5; the D gene is possibly TRBD1 (6 bases). CDR3 size: 15 residues. V gave up 8 bases and J gave up 5 bases, with 19 bases separating them. CDR1 is SGHTA and CDR2 is FQGNSA in the germline V gene. The CDR3 reads CASCKGDGSYQPQHF. The CDR3 coding sequence is TGTGCCAGCTGCAAGGGGGATGGGTCGTATCAGCCCCAGCATTTT. The variable domain in full, completed from reference TRBV7-2 and TRBJ1-5, reads GAGVSQSPSNKVTEKGKDVELRCDPISGHTALYWYRQSLGQGLEFLIYFQGNSAPDKSGLPSDRFSAERTGGSVSTLTIQRTQQEDSAVYLCASCKGDGSYQPQHFGDGTRLSIL.

J is TRBJ2-5 and V is TRBV21-1; no check of the table's D call, TRBD2, against the DNA was made. TRBV21-1 is a pseudogene. The CDR3 consists of 18 residues. CDR3 sequence reads: CASSKNSDFRRHGETQYF. CDR3 sequence (DNA): TGTGCCAGCAGCAAGAACTCGGACTTTCGCCGGCACGGAGAGACCCAGTACTTC.

The V and J genes are TRBV27 and TRBJ2-7; a possible D gene is TRBD2 (6 bases). Germline-derived CDR1 and CDR2 are MNHEY and SMNVEV (reference sequence). The CDR3 length is 16 residues. Trimming removed 7 bases from V and 1 base from J, with 20 bases in between. The CDR3 DNA follows: TGTGCCAGCACACCCGGATTTGGGGGGATGTCCTACGAGCAGTACTTC. Translation gives CASTPGFGGMSYEQYF.

The chain couples TRBV30 to TRBJ2-3, with 11 bases that match TRBD2. This CDR3 contains 18 residues. Germline trimming cut 5 bases from V and 2 bases from J; bases unmatched to any gene: 15. Germline lookup yields CDR1 GTSNPN and CDR2 SVGIG (reference sequence). The CDR3, as DNA: TGTGCCTGGGGACCCCTCTGGGCGGGACTAGCGGACACAGATACGCAGTATTTT. It is translated as CAWGPLWAGLADTDTQYF.

The sample holds a few counts of this clone. J is TRBJ2-5 and V is TRBV11-3, with D possibly matching TRBD2 (6 bases). CDR1 and CDR2 from the germline V gene are SGHNT and YENEEA. The V end was cut by 1 base, the J end by 4 bases, with 25 bases between. The CDR3 extends over 19 amino acids. CDR3: CASSLGLWFGSDGGETQYF. The CDR3, as DNA: TGTGCCAGCAGCTTAGGATTGTGGTTCGGGAGTGACGGTGGAGAGACCCAGTACTTC.

The V call is TRBV15, the J call TRBJ2-7, with TRBD1 identical over 7 bases. Trimming took 3 bases from V and 2 from J; bases not matched to a gene: 7. CDR3 length: 15 residues. Germline V gene data show CDR1 as LNHNV and CDR2 as YYDKDF (reference sequence). The CDR3 is CATSSRQGNPYEQYF. Here the CDR3 DNA reads TGTGCCACCAGCAGTCGACAGGGTAATCCCTACGAGCAGTACTTC. The full variable domain, its missing parts supplied by reference TRBV15 and TRBJ2-7, is DAMVIQNPRYQVTQFGKPVTLSCSQTLNHNVMYWYQQKSSQAPKLLFHYYDKDFNNEADTPDNFQSRRPNTSFCFLDIRSPGLGDTAMYLCATSSRQGNPYEQYFGPGTRLTVT.

The chain links TRBV30 to TRBJ1-4; D gene unclear. CDR1 is GTSNPN, CDR2 SVGIG, per germline (reference sequence). The CDR3 runs 15 residues. V was shortened by 0 bases and J by 0 bases, with 8 bases between the two germline ends. The CDR3 DNA is TGTGCCTGGAGTGTAACGAGTGCAACTAATGAAAAACTGTTTTTT. It is translated as CAWSVTSATNEKLFF.

The chain employs TRBV4-2 and TRBJ1-1; 8 bases are shared with TRBD1. The CDR3 consists of 14 residues. The germline CDR1 and CDR2 sequences are LGHNA and YNFKEQ. Unmatched junction bases numbered 1, after V lost 0 bases and J lost 4 bases. The CDR3 DNA is TGTGCCAGCAGCCAAGATACAGGGGGCACTGAAGCTTTCTTT. Its translation: CASSQDTGGTEAFF.

The V call is TRBV6-5, the J call TRBJ1-1; 9 bases are a match to TRBD1. The CDR3 consists of 16 residues. V was pared by 4 bases and J by 5 bases, with 11 bases of the junction left unmatched. Germline lookup yields CDR1 MNHEY and CDR2 SVGAGI. The chain's CDR3 is CASSFSPDRGGTEAFF. For the CDR3, the DNA is TGTGCCAGCAGTTTCTCCCCGGACAGGGGTGGAACTGAAGCTTTCTTT.